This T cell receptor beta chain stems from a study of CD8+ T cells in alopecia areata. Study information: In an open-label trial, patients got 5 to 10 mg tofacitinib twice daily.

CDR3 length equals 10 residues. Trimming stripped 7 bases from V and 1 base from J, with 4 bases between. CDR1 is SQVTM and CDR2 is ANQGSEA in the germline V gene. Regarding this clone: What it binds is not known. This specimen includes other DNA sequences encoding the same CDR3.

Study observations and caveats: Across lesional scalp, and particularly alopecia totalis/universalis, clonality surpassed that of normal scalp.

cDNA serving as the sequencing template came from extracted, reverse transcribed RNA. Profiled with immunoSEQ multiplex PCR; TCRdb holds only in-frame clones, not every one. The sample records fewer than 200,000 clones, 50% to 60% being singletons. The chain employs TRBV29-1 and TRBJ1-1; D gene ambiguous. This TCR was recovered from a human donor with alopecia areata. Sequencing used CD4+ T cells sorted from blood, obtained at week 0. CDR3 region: CSGRNTEAFF. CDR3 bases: TGCAGCGGCCGGAACACTGAAGCTTTCTTT.